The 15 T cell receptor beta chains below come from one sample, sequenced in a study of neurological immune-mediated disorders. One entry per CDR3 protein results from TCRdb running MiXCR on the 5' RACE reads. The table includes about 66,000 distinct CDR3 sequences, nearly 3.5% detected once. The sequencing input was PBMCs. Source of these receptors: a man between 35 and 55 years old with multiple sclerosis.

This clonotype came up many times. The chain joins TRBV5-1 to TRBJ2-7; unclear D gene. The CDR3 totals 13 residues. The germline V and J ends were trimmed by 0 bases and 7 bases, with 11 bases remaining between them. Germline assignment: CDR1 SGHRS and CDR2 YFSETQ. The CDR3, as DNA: TGCGCCAGCAGCTTGGAGGTTTTGGGGGAGCAGTACTTC. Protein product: CASSLEVLGEQYF.

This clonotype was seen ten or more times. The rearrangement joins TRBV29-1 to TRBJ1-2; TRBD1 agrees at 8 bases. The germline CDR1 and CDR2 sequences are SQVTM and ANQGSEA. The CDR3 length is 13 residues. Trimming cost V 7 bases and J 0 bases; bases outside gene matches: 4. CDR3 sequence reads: CSAAGQANYGYTF. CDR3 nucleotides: TGCAGCGCTGCGGGACAGGCTAACTATGGCTACACCTTC.

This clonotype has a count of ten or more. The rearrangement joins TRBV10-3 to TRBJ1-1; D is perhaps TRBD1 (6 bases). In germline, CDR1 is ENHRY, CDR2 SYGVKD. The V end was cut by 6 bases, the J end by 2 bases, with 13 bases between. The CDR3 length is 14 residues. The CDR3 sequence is CAISVTGFNTEAFF. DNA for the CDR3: TGTGCCATCAGCGTGACAGGATTTAACACTGAAGCTTTCTTT.

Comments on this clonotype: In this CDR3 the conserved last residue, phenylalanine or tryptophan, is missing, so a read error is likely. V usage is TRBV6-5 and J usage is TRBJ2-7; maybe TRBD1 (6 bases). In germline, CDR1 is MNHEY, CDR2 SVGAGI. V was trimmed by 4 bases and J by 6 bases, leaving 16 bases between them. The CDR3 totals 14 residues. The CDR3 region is CASSSSGTWIEQYY. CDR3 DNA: TGTGCCAGCAGTTCCTCCGGGACATGGATCGAGCAGTACTAC.

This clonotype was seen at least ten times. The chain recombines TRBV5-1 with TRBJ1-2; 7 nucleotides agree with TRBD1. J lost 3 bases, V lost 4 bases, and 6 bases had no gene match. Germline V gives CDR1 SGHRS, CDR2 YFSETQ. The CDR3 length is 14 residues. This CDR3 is CASSTLTGDYGYTF. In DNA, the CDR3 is TGCGCCAGCAGCACCCTAACAGGGGACTATGGCTACACCTTC.

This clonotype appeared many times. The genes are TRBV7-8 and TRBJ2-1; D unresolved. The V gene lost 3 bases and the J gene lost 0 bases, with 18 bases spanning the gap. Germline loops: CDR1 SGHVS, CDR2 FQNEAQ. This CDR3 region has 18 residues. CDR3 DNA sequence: TGTGCCAGCAGCTTCTTCATCGACCAGTCCAGCTCCTACAATGAGCAGTTCTTC. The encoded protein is CASSFFIDQSSSYNEQFF. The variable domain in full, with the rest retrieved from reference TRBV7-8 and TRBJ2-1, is GAGVSQSPRYKVAKRGQDVALRCDPISGHVSLFWYQQALGQGPEFLTYFQNEAQLDKSGLPSDRFFAERPEGSVSTLKIQRTQQEDSAVYLCASSFFIDQSSSYNEQFFGPGTRLTVL.

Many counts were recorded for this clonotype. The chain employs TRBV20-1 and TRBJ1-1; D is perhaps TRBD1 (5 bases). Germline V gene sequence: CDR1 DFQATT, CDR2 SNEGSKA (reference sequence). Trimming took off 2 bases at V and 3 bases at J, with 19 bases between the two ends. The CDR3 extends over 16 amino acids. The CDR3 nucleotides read TGCAGTGCTAGAACGGGGCAGGGATATGGAGACACTGAAGCTTTCTTT. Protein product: CSARTGQGYGDTEAFF.

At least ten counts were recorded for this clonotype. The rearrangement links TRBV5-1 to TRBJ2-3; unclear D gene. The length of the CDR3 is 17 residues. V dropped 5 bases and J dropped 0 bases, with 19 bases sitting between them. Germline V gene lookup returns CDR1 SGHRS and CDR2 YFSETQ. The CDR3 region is CASSLLGPRTSTDTQYF. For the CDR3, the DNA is TGCGCCAGCAGTTTGTTGGGCCCCCGAACGAGCACAGATACGCAGTATTTT.

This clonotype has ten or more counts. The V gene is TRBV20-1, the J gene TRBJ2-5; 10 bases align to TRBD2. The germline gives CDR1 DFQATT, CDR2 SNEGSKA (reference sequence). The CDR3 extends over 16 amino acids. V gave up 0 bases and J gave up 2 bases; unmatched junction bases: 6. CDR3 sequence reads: CSARDRSGRVQETQYF. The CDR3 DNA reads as TGCAGTGCTAGAGATCGAAGCGGGAGGGTACAAGAGACCCAGTACTTC.

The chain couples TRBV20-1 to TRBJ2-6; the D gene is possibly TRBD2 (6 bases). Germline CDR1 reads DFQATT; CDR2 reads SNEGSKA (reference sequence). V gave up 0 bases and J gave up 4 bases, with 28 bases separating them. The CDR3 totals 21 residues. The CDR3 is CSARDLSLRGGDLFGANVLTF. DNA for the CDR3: TGCAGTGCTAGAGATCTCTCTTTAAGGGGCGGGGACCTCTTCGGGGCCAACGTCCTGACTTTC.

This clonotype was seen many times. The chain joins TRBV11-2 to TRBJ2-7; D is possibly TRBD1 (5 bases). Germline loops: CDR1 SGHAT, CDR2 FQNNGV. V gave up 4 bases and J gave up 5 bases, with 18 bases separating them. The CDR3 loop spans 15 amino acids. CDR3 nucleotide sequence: TGTGCCAGCAGCTCGTTCCAGGGAAAGGACCACGAGCAGTACTTC. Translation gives CASSSFQGKDHEQYF.

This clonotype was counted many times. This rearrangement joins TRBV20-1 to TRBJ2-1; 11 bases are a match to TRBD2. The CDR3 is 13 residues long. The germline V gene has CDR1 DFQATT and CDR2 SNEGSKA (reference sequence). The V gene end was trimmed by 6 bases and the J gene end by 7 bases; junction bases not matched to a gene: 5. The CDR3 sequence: CSARLAGTNEQFF. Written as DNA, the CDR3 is TGCAGTGCGCGACTAGCGGGGACGAATGAGCAGTTCTTC.

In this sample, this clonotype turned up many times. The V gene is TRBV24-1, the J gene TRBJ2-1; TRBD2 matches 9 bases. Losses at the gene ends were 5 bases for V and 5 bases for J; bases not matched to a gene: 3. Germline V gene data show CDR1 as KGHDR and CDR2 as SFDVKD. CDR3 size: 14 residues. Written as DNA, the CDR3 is TGTGCCACCAGTGTAGCGGGAGCCAACAATGAGCAGTTCTTC. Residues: CATSVAGANNEQFF.

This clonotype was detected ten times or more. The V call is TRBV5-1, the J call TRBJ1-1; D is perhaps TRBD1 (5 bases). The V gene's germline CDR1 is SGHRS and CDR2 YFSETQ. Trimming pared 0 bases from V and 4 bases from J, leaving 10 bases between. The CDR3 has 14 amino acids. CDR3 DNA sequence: TGCGCCAGCAGCTTGGACAGGTCCGGCACTGAAGCTTTCTTT. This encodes CASSLDRSGTEAFF.

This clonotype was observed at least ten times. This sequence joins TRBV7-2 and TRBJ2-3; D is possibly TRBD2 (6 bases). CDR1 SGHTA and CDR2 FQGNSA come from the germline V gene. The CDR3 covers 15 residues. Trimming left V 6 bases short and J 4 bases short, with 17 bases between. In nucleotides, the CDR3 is TGTGCCAGCAGATATTCCGGGGGTGGGGCAGATACGCAGTATTTT. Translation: CASRYSGGGADTQYF.